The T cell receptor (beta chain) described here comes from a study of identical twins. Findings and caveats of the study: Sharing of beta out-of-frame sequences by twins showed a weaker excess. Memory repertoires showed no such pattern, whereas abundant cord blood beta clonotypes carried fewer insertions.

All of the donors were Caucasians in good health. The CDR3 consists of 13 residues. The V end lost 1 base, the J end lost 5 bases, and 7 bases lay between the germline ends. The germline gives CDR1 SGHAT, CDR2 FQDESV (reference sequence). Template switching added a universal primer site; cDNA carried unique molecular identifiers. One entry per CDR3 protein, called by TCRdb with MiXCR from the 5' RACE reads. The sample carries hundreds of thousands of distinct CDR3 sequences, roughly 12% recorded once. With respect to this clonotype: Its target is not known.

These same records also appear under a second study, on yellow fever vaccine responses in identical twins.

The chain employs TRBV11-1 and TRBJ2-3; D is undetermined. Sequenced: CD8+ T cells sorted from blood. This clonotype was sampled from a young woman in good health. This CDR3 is CASSLGVGDTQYF. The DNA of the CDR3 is TGTGCCAGCAGCTTAGGGGTAGGAGATACGCAGTATTTT.